This T cell receptor (beta chain) was observed in a study of shared clonotypes between healthy human individuals. Some clones are missing from TCRdb's copy, which holds only in-frame ones; the method was immunoSEQ multiplex PCR. The data show about 320,000 clones, roughly 84% seen once. The CDR3 has 14 amino acids. Germline CDR1 reads MGHRA; CDR2 reads YSYEKL. The V and J ends lost 1 base and 6 bases respectively, with 12 bases between them. This receptor was taken from a man between 18 and 29 years old in good health. Sequenced sample: memory CD8+ T cells sorted from blood. As to subset: CD45RO+ cells pooled with CCR7-negative TemRA cells. The chain is built from TRBV4-1 and TRBJ1-1, with a possible D match to TRBD1 (5 bases). CDR3 protein: CASSQGSGRSEAFF. DNA of the CDR3: TGCGCCAGCAGCCAAGGTTCAGGGCGGTCTGAAGCTTTCTTT.